Following are 13 T cell receptor beta chains from one sample sequenced in a study of T-cell memory formation after mild COVID-19. TCRdb re-analysed the 5' RACE reads in MiXCR, keeping a single row per CDR3 protein. The sample contains a few hundred thousand distinct CDR3 sequences, around 30% of which appear only once. The sequencing sample was made of PBMCs or a T cell subset sorted from them (not recorded which). These receptors all come from an adult woman who had mild COVID-19 (a few samples of this study predate the infection). Cell type and time point are not known.

This clonotype was seen a handful of times. CDR3 nucleotide sequence: TGCGCCAGCAGCGTGGGACTAGCGGGGGGCATCTCCACAGATACGCAGTATTTT. Its protein is CASSVGLAGGISTDTQYF. The chain joins TRBV5-1 to TRBJ2-3, with TRBD2 matching 15 bases. CDR1 is SGHRS and CDR2 is YFSETQ in the germline V gene. This CDR3 spans 18 amino acids. J was trimmed by 2 bases and V by 4 bases; bases with no gene match: 8.

This chain's CDR3 is CASSPSGTLSTDTQYF. In nucleotides, the CDR3 is TGTGCCAGCAGCCCCTCAGGGACCCTGAGCACAGATACGCAGTATTTT. This chain uses TRBV7-9 with TRBJ2-3; D might be TRBD1 or TRBD2, each matching 5 bases. The V gene's germline CDR1 is SEHNR and CDR2 FQNEAQ (reference sequence). V lost 5 bases and J 0 bases, leaving 15 bases between the germline ends. This CDR3 region has 16 residues.

The rearrangement joins TRBV19 to TRBJ2-7, with D possibly being TRBD1 or TRBD2 (5 bases each). The V gene's germline CDR1 is LNHDA and CDR2 SQIVND (reference sequence). The CDR3 has 12 residues. Trimming shortened V by 3 bases and J by 5 bases, and 8 bases separated the two germline ends. CDR3 loop: CASSIRDDEQYF. CDR3 DNA sequence: TGTGCCAGTAGTATCAGGGACGACGAGCAGTACTTC.

The rearrangement links TRBV2 to TRBJ1-2; D gene unclear. This CDR3 has 13 amino acids. Trimming stripped 0 bases from V and 7 bases from J, with 9 bases between. Germline V gene sequence: CDR1 SNHLY, CDR2 FYNNEI. In DNA form, the CDR3 reads TGTGCCAGCAGTGAAGCGCGGCGAGGTGGCTACACCTTC. This codes for CASSEARRGGYTF.

The chain couples TRBV20-1 to TRBJ2-7; possibly TRBD1 for D (7 bases). V lost 7 bases, J lost 0 bases, and 19 bases lay in between. This CDR3 is built from 15 residues. Germline CDR1 is DFQATT and CDR2 is SNEGSKA (reference sequence). The CDR3 DNA reads TGCAGTGTTGGAGGGGGCCAGCTCTTCTCCTACGAGCAGTACTTC. Translated: CSVGGGQLFSYEQYF.

Here the CDR3 reads CASSQAGGGGVSTEAFF. The CDR3 DNA sequence: TGCGCCAGCAGCCAAGCCGGGGGCGGTGGAGTGAGCACTGAAGCTTTCTTT. The chain joins TRBV4-1 to TRBJ1-1, with D perhaps matching TRBD1 (6 bases). CDR1 is MGHRA and CDR2 is YSYEKL in the germline V gene. Trimming cost V 1 base and J 4 bases, with 19 bases left between them. The CDR3 has 17 amino acids.

This chain uses TRBV7-6 with TRBJ2-1, with D possibly being TRBD1 (8 bases). Germline CDR1 SGHVS, CDR2 FNYEAQ. Trimming took 1 base from V and 7 from J, leaving 11 bases between them. CDR3 size: 14 residues. The CDR3, as DNA: TGTGCCAGCAGCTTAGAACAGGGGGGGAATGAGCAGTTCTTC. Translating it yields CASSLEQGGNEQFF.

This clonotype occurred a few times. The chain uses TRBV6-5 and TRBJ2-3, with D uncertain. CDR1 and CDR2 (germline): MNHEY, SVGAGI. V was clipped by 2 bases and J by 6 bases, with 6 bases between them. The CDR3 consists of 12 residues. The CDR3 region has the DNA TGTGCCAGCAGTTACGACGGCGATACGCAGTATTTT. Amino acids: CASSYDGDTQYF.

This clonotype occurred many times. The V gene is TRBV7-2, the J gene TRBJ2-7, with 8 bases aligning to TRBD1. The germline CDR1 and CDR2 sequences are SGHTA and FQGNSA. The length of the CDR3 is 14 residues. V lost 4 bases, J lost 5 bases, and 7 bases stayed unmatched. CDR3 loop: CASSSRTGTNEQYF. The CDR3 DNA reads TGTGCCAGCAGCTCCAGGACAGGGACAAACGAGCAGTACTTC.

The rearrangement uses TRBV10-3 and TRBJ2-5, with 12 bases that match TRBD2. V lost 2 bases, J lost 2 bases, and 3 bases stayed unmatched. The germline gives CDR1 ENHRY, CDR2 SYGVKD. This CDR3 is 16 amino acids long. This chain's CDR3 is CAISERLAGGQETQYF. The CDR3, as DNA: TGTGCCATCAGTGAGCGGCTAGCGGGGGGGCAAGAGACCCAGTACTTC.

The rearrangement uses TRBV6-5 and TRBJ2-7, with D unresolved. This CDR3 contains 13 residues. Germline V gene sequence: CDR1 MNHEY, CDR2 SVGAGI. V was shortened by 2 bases and J by 6 bases, with 11 bases between the two germline ends. DNA of the CDR3: TGTGCCAGCAGTTACGACCCGAAGGCCGAGCAGTACTTC. It specifies CASSYDPKAEQYF.

V gene TRBV5-4 combines with J gene TRBJ2-5; TRBD1 aligns across 7 bases. Trimming removed 0 bases from V and 4 bases from J; junction bases left unmatched: 12. This CDR3 has 17 amino acids. The V gene's germline CDR1 is SGHNT and CDR2 YYREEE (reference sequence). Written as DNA, the CDR3 is TGTGCCAGCAGCTTGGGAAGGACAGGTGGATTTGGAGAGACCCAGTACTTC. It is translated as CASSLGRTGGFGETQYF.

This rearrangement joins TRBV11-3 to TRBJ2-7; TRBD2 matches at 9 bases. Germline V lookup: CDR1 SGHNT, CDR2 YENEEA. The CDR3 has 18 amino acids. The V segment lost 3 bases and the J segment 2 bases; nucleotides outside the gene matches: 14. The CDR3 bases are TGTGCCAGCAGCTTTGAGGGGGTAGCGGGAGTCGGGACCTACGAGCAGTACTTC. This translates into CASSFEGVAGVGTYEQYF.